The entry below describes one TCR beta chain. This clone has more than one count but fewer than ten. What antigen it recognizes has not been identified. No much larger clonotype is one base removed from it; base qualities were not supplied. The cohort was made up of about 670 healthy bone marrow donors. All cohort members were sampled while nominally healthy, although unrecorded immune exposures were likely present. The donor was CMV seropositive and was included in the group of 289 seropositive cohort members. A peripheral blood sample was provided by each donor, and peripheral blood mononuclear cells were used for TCR beta sequencing. The Qiagen DNeasy Blood Extraction Kit was used to extract genomic DNA from the blood cell samples. The data derive from a study of cytomegalovirus exposure and HLA in healthy donors (dated 2017 in TCRdb). Notes on the research overall: An earlier analysis of approximately 590 of the donors reported 250 to 300 Gb of sequence data and 117 million unique TCR beta sequences from approximately 180 million T cells. The number of donors typed differed by locus, with roughly 620-640 for A, B, C, DRB1 and DQB1, over 500 for DQA1, nearly 610 for DPA1, and around 450 for DPB1. The study combined high-throughput TCR immunosequencing, statistical association of individual TCRs with disease status, and machine learning to predict cytomegalovirus infection status. On average, 235,054 unique TCR beta nucleotide sequences were sequenced per donor among more than 350 genotyped donors of the cohort, with roughly 18% of those sequences being non-productive. In a later analysis, previously published TCR beta repertoires from fewer than 750 donors were re-analyzed and high-resolution HLA genotyping was added so that TCR occurrence patterns could be studied. Every repertoire in the discovery cohort had been generated on one and the same sequencing platform. To decide whether each TCR beta V gene segment behaved as functional or pseudogenic, an earlier analysis of over 500 of the donors relied on high-throughput TCR beta sequencing. Donor age, sex, ethnicity and CMV serostatus were compiled alongside the repertoire data. Both class I and class II loci were covered by HLA typing, at four-digit resolution. Because of strong linkage in the cohort, roughly five DR-DQ haplotypes were treated as single units for association and clustering. The study was designed to test whether signatures of past pathogen exposure could be identified by cataloging public T cell receptors. Among the approximately 430 genotyped donors, around 81% belonged to the genetic ancestry cluster associated with self-reported Caucasian donors. Using immunosequencing, the study profiled T cell repertoires from around 680 subjects and related those repertoires to cytomegalovirus serostatus. Rather than using new phenotypic data, the later analysis identified candidate immune exposures from TCR beta sequences and from how often those sequences occurred across donors. A later genetic analysis used genome-wide SNP genotypes for about three fifths of the 666 donors, treating that subset as a discovery cohort. An early release covering roughly 640 HLA-typed donors comprised roughly 300 gigabases of sequencing data and tens of millions of unique TCR sequences. A separate validation cohort of more than 100 different subjects was used in addition to the approximately 700-subject first cohort. Findings and caveats that apply to the study as a whole: A further reported finding was that TCR beta sequences accurately predicted the HLA-A and HLA-B alleles for most subjects in the first cohort. In both the original and validation cohorts, the classifier was reported to diagnose cytomegalovirus status with high specificity and sensitivity. It was suggested by the authors that the approach could potentially be generalized to other disease states and immunological phenotypes. This cohort had only TCR beta chains sequenced, and the lack of alpha or paired-chain data limited which features could be detected. According to a later analysis, parvovirus B19, influenza, CMV and Epstein-Barr virus appeared linked to several top co-occurrence clusters. In an earlier analysis of more than 500 of the donors, most TCR beta V segments appeared in productive rearrangements about 87% or about 30% of the time, broadly matching IMGT annotations. When HLA alleles, especially DR and DQ, strongly co-occurred, attributing TCR associations to individual alleles was difficult. A cluster of highly shared sequence variants was judged likely to be a technical artifact of the sequencing pipeline. In a later analysis, HLA-associated TCR beta chains showed more clonal expansion and lower generation probabilities than non-associated chains that were equally common. A later genetic analysis reported fewer N-insertions in productive TCRs among donors in an Asian-associated ancestry cluster than the roughly 700-donor mean. Presence/absence analyses assumed roughly uniform sequencing depth across donors, an assumption that may not hold. In a later analysis, 15,000 to 20,000 TCR beta sequences were associated with specific HLA alleles at a false discovery rate of 0.05. In a later analysis, TCR association rates were found to vary across HLA loci, with the most associated TCRs seen for DRB1 alleles and the fewest for HLA-C alleles. A few of the identified cytomegalovirus-associated TCR beta chains were confirmed in vitro to be specific for cytomegalovirus antigens. The study listed 150 to 200 TCR beta chains as associated with cytomegalovirus. Because HLA typing was unavailable for some donors at each locus, only the typed subset was used in association tests. Linkage disequilibrium might explain the correlated functional status among segregating V segments, but an unknown experimental factor could not be ruled out. An association between a missense DCLRE1C variant and V-gene and J-gene trimming of TCR beta chains was found in a later genetic analysis and replicated in an independent cohort. CMV serostatus was the only immune exposure information available for the cohort. About 15 rarely observed V segments, including chromosome 9 orphons, were excluded from the earlier analysis of several hundred of the donors because counts were too low. The 87-base-pair reads could not distinguish some IMGT-functional V segments, including TRBV6-2 and TRBV6-3, so those segments were excluded. Across donors, most TCR sequences were observed very rarely, whereas some public TCRs were present in many individuals. In a later analysis, most CMV-associated TCR beta chains were found to appear HLA-restricted, with HLA associations seemingly driven largely by CMV exposure.

Library method: the immunoSEQ multiplex PCR assay. A mixture of 60 forward primers for TCR Vbeta segments and 13 reverse primers for TCR Jbeta segments was used in the multiplex PCR. The CDR3 region of rearranged TCR beta genes was amplified from genomic DNA by a multiplex PCR assay. Amplified TCR beta libraries were sequenced as 87-base-pair reads on the Illumina HiSeq System. Per the original workflow: Across the 670 or so repertoires, a later analysis counted 80 million or so unique TCR beta chains, 9.5 million to 12 million of which were shared by at least two donors. A nearest-neighbor algorithm error-corrected the raw reads and collapsed the reads into unique sequences, merging closely related sequences to remove PCR and sequencing errors. To assign V, D and J gene segments, CDR3 sequences were aligned to IMGT reference sequences. For a sequence to be retained, a match of at least six nucleotides was required to both a V gene segment and a J gene segment. Rearrangements were called productive when the CDR3 lacked stop codons and stayed in frame with V and J; all others were non-productive. Following IMGT convention, CDR3 was defined as the stretch from the second conserved V-encoded cysteine to the conserved J-encoded phenylalanine. Sequences without an unambiguous match to a single V gene segment were excluded from the earlier analysis of approximately 560 of the donors. In an earlier analysis of several hundred of the donors, a V segment was called functional when productive rearrangements were above 56.7%, and segregating when the standard deviation between donors exceeded 5%. A statistical classification framework was built for diagnosing cytomegalovirus status from the catalog of TCR beta chain sequences. In a later analysis, TCR nucleotide sequences were compared against IMGT/GENE-DB human TR gene sequences so that V and J genes could be assigned. The TCRdist pipeline was used in a later analysis to assign CDR3 sequences and most-parsimonious VDJ recombination scenarios. In a later analysis, each TCR beta chain was defined by its CDR3 amino acid sequence together with its V-gene family, and reads lacking a unique V-gene family were excluded. To address suspected cross-contamination and a sequencing artifact, a later analysis removed some 620 highly shared, low-generation-probability nucleotide sequences. In a later analysis, a clonal expansion index was calculated for each public chain from normalized within-repertoire ranks of inferred template counts. In a later analysis, generation probabilities were computed using a VDJ recombination model fitted to out-of-frame rearrangements, and the results were checked against IGoR. In a later analysis, hypergeometric tests were used to score TCR-TCR, TCR-HLA and TCR-CMV co-occurrence, with a repertoire-size bias correction applied to TCR pairs. To estimate false discovery rates, a later analysis permuted the HLA or CMV assignments 20 times. In a later analysis, co-occurring TCRs were grouped using DBSCAN, with TCRdist sequence similarity added in when clustering inside HLA-allele-positive subsets. Co-occurrence clustering excluded repertoires with fewer than 30,000 or more than 120,000 public chains, plus five with anomalous nucleotide sharing. The clones in this table, taken by TCRdb from immuneACCESS, are in-frame only. Not every clone is retained; where verified, under half of the shortfall comes from an unresolved V gene, and the cause of the rest is unknown. The D gene and trimming were derived from the DNA, and the V and J assignments and clone size from that table. This sample is represented by roughly 140,000 clones; around 82% of them were singletons. The top ten clones comprise approximately 6.3% of the sample.

Trimming removed 5 bases from V and 6 bases from J; the gene matches leave 1 base unexplained. There are 13 amino acids in the CDR3, from cysteine to phenylalanine inclusive. Just CDR3 DNA is preserved here, 39 bases in frame from base 1. According to the germline V gene (reference sequence), CDR1 reads MNHEY and CDR2 reads SMNVEV. Here the chain combines TRBV27 and TRBJ1-6; 7 bases in the middle match TRBD1. The TCR was taken from a woman between 45 and 60 years old in good health and CMV-seropositive. The specimen was PBMCs. CDR3 sequence: CASSGTVNSPLHF. In nucleotides, the sequence is TGTGCCAGCAGTGGGACAGTTAATTCACCCCTCCACTTT.